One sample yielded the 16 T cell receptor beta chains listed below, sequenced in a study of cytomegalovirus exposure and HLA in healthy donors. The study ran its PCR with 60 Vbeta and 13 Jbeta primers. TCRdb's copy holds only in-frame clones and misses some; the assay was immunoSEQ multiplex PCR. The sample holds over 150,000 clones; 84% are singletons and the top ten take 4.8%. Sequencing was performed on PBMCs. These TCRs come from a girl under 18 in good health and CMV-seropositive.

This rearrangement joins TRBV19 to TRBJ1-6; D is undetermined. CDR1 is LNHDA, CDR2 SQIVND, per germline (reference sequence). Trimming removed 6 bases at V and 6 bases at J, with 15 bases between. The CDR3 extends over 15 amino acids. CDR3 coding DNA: TGTGCCAGTAGCGCCTCTCCGGGGTTTAATTCACCCCTCCACTTT. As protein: CASSASPGFNSPLHF. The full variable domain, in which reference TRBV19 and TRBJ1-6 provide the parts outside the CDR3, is DGGITQSPKYLFRKEGQNVTLSCEQNLNHDAMYWYRQDPGQGLRLIYYSQIVNDFQKGDIAEGYSVSREKKESFPLTVTSAQKNPTAFYLCASSASPGFNSPLHFGNGTRLTVT.

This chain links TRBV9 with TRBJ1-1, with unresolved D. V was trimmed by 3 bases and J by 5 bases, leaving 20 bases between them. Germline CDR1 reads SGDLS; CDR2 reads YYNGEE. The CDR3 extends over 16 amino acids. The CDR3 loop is CASSAGEPRYLTEAFF. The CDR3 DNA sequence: TGTGCCAGCAGCGCGGGTGAGCCCCGTTATTTGACTGAAGCTTTCTTT.

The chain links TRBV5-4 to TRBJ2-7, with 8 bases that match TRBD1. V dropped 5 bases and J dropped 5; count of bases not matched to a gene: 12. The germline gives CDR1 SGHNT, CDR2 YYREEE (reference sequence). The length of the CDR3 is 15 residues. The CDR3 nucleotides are TGTGCCAGCAGGGATCCTTCGACAGGGGCCCACGAGCAGTACTTC. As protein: CASRDPSTGAHEQYF.

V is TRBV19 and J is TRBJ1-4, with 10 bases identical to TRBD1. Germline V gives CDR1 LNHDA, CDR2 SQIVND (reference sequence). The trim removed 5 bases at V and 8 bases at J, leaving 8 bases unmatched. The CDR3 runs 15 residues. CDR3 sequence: CASSLGQGIGEKLFF. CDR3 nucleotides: TGTGCCAGTAGTTTGGGACAGGGGATAGGCGAAAAACTGTTTTTT.

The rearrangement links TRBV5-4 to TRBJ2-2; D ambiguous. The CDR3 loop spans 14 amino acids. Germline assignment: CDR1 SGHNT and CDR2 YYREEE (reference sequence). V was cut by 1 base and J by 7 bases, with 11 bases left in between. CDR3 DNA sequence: TGTGCCAGCAGCTTGTTGGGCCAATACGGGGAGCTGTTTTTT. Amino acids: CASSLLGQYGELFF.

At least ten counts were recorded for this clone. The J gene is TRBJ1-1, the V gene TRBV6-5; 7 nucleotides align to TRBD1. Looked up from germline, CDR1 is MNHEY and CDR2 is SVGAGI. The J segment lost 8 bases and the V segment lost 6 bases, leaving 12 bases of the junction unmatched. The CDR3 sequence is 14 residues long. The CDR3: CASSPGQYHGEAFF. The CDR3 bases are TGTGCCAGCAGCCCGGGACAGTACCATGGGGAAGCTTTCTTT.

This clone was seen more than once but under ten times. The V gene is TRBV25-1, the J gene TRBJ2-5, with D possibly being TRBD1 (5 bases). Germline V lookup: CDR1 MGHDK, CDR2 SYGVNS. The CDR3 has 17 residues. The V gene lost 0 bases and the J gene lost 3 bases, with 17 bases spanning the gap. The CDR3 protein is CASSEYGALRGEETQYF. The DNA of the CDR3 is TGTGCCAGCAGTGAATATGGAGCGTTAAGGGGTGAAGAGACCCAGTACTTC.

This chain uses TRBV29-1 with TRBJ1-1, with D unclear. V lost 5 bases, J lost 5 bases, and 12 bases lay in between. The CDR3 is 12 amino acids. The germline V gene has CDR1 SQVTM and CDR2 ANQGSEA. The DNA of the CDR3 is TGCAGCGTTAGAATAAGGGAGACTGAAGCTTTCTTT. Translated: CSVRIRETEAFF.

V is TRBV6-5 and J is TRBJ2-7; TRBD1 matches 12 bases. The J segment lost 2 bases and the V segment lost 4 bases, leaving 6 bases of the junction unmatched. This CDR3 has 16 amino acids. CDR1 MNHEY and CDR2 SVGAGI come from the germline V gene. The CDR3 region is CASSSIRDRGPYEQYF. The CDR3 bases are TGTGCCAGCAGTTCCATCCGGGACAGGGGGCCCTACGAGCAGTACTTC.

For the CDR3, the DNA is TGTGCCAGCAGCTTAGATGGAGGGCACAGCTATGGCTACACCTTC. This sequence encodes CASSLDGGHSYGYTF. The chain links TRBV7-8 to TRBJ1-2; D remains unclear. Trimming took 1 base from V and 4 from J, leaving 13 bases between them. CDR3 length: 15 residues. The germline V gene encodes CDR1 SGHVS and CDR2 FQNEAQ. Full variable domain (rest looked up from reference TRBV7-8 and TRBJ1-2): GAGVSQSPRYKVAKRGQDVALRCDPISGHVSLFWYQQALGQGPEFLTYFQNEAQLDKSGLPSDRFFAERPEGSVSTLKIQRTQQEDSAVYLCASSLDGGHSYGYTFGSGTRLTVV.

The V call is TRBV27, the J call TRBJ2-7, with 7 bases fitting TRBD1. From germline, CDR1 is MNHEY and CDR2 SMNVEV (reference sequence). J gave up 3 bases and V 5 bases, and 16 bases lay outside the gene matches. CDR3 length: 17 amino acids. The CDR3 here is CASSPLLGQEMVYEQYF. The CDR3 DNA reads TGTGCCAGCAGTCCCCTCTTAGGACAGGAGATGGTCTACGAGCAGTACTTC.

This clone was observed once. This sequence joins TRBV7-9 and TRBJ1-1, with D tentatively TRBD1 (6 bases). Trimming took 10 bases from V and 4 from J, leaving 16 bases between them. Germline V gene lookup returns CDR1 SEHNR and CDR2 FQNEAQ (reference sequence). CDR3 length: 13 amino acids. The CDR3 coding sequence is TGTGCCACCCTAGGGGGTCTTGCCACTGAAGCTTTCTTT. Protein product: CATLGGLATEAFF.

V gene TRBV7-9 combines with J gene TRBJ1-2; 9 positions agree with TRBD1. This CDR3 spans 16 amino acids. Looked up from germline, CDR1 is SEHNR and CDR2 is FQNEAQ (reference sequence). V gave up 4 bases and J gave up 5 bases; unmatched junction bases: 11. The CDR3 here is CASSSARTGEWYGYTF. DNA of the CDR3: TGTGCCAGCAGCTCCGCCCGGACAGGGGAGTGGTATGGCTACACCTTC.

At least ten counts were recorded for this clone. The CDR3 here is CASSEVWVGQAKNIQYF. The CDR3 DNA reads as TGTGCCAGCAGTGAAGTTTGGGTGGGGCAAGCCAAAAACATTCAGTACTTC. This chain uses TRBV6-1 with TRBJ2-4; tentative D call: TRBD1 (5 bases). This CDR3 is 17 amino acids long. Germline lookup yields CDR1 MNHNS and CDR2 SASEGT. V was trimmed by 1 base and J by 0 bases, leaving 13 bases between them.

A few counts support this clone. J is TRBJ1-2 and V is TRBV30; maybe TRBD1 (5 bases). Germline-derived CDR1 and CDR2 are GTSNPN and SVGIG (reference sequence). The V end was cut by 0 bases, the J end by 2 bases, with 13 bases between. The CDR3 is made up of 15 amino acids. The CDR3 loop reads CAWSVHSGGNYGYTF. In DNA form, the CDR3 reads TGTGCCTGGAGTGTACACTCGGGGGGGAACTATGGCTACACCTTC.

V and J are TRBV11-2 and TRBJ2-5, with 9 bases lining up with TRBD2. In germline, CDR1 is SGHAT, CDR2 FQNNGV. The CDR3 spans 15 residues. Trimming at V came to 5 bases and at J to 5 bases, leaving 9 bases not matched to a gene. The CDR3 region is CASSPARGGAETQYF. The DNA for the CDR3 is TGTGCCAGCAGCCCGGCTCGCGGGGGGGCCGAGACCCAGTACTTC. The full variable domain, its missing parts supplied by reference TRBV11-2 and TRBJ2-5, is EAGVAQSPRYKIIEKRQSVAFWCNPISGHATLYWYQQILGQGPKLLIQFQNNGVVDDSQLPKDRFSAERLKGVDSTLKIQPAKLEDSAVYLCASSPARGGAETQYFGPGTRLLVL.